The subject of this entry is one TCR beta chain. This clonotype was counted many times. The antigen it recognizes is unknown. Base qualities are not at hand, and no much larger clone is one base apart. The record originates from a study of regulatory T cells in long-lasting Graves disease (dated by TCRdb to the early 2020s). With regard to the full study: Persistent Graves' disease was defined as antithyroid drug treatment for over 5 years with persistently positive TSH receptor autoantibodies. The study took place in China and was registered as a clinical trial. TCR sequencing covered approximately 13 persistent and roughly 20 newly diagnosed Graves' disease patients, around 35 samples in total. Persistent Graves' disease patients were compared with newly diagnosed Graves' disease patients by peripheral blood TCR sequencing and RNA sequencing. On average, persistent Graves' disease patients in the clinical cohort had been on antithyroid drugs for about 10 years.

Taken with the paper, the label for time point translates to: persistent/refractory GD, antithyroid drugs over 5 years with positive TRAb. RNA was extracted from PBMCs in TRIzol for both TCR sequencing and RNA sequencing. The diagnosis of Graves' disease was made according to American Thyroid Association guidelines. Patients for the study were recruited at an endocrinology department in Xi'an, China. Each patient gave around 9 milliliters of peripheral blood, collected in an EDTA anticoagulant tube. PBMCs were isolated by Ficoll Paque Plus density gradient separation without further T cell sorting. An Agilent 2100 Bioanalyzer and agarose gel were used to check RNA quality, and a NanoDrop 2000 was used to measure RNA concentration. CDR1 SGHKS and CDR2 YYEKEE were looked up in the germline V gene (reference sequence). V lost 4 bases and J lost 8 bases; the stretch between them is 15 bases long. The cysteine opens and the phenylalanine closes a CDR3 of 14 amino acids. Left in the record is the CDR3 DNA by itself, 42 bases read in frame from the first base.

Beyond this particular receptor, the publication reports: Only the TCR beta chain was sequenced and analyzed. A larger number of public clonotypes was shared among persistent patients (approximately 2,500) than among newly diagnosed patients (approximately 930). Because the primary lesion, thyroid tissue, could not be accessed, the study looked at peripheral blood alone. TRBV28, TRBJ1-2 and TRBJ2-5 were preferentially used in persistent disease, while TRBV20-1 and TRBJ2-1 were favored in newly diagnosed disease. Persistent Graves' disease patients showed lower TCR Shannon entropy and fewer highly expanded clones than newly diagnosed patients, suggesting clonal expansion. The authors acknowledged the small sample size as a limitation that may reduce accuracy.

To prepare the library, multiplex PCR was applied. The sequencing machine was an Illumina HiSeq 4000. To build TCR beta libraries, CDR3 regions were amplified by Arm-PCR using iRepertoire HTBI primers. PCR products were gel purified before sequencing. Concerning the study's data processing: Across samples, about 64 TRBV and 15 or so TRBJ segments were identified and used for gene usage analysis of CDR3 amino acid clonotypes. COPE and FqMerger were used to merge filtered high-quality paired reads into contigs. BLAST was used to align contigs to the IMGT TRBV, TRBD and TRBJ reference genes, and CDR3 was defined following IMGT. Any clonotype with a frequency above 0.1% was classified as a highly expanded clone. Shannon entropy was used to measure repertoire diversity, and the Gini coefficient was used to measure V-J evenness. Clonotypes shared by more than one individual were considered public. In TCRdb, the public reads were trimmed at Q25 with fastp and aligned with MiXCR, with productive beta chains retained. Every entry covers one CDR3 protein and lists the most common genes and DNA from its rows. V and J calls and clone size were set by TCRdb, not the authors. Present in this sample are under 350,000 distinct CDR3 sequences, around a fifth of which were seen just once. Around three fifths of the sample lies in the top ten.

Sequencing used peripheral blood mononuclear cells (PBMCs), obtained when the disease was refractory, from a patient treated with antithyroid drugs. The V and J genes are TRBV5-5 and TRBJ1-4; TRBD1 might be the D gene, on 6 matching bases. This TCR was recovered from a female donor with Graves disease. The nucleotides read TGTGCCAGCAGCCGGACAGTGTTGAGCGAAAAACTGTTTTTT. This is translated as CASSRTVLSEKLFF.